Included here is one T cell receptor (beta chain) sequence, with context. Its specific antigen is unknown. No base quality values were provided; no much bigger clone lies one nucleotide off. The CDR3 contains 16 residues, cysteine and phenylalanine counted. Only the CDR3 DNA stays, 48 bases, in frame from base 1. Germline trimming: 3 bases from V, 0 bases from J; junction bases outside gene matches: 5. The germline V gene encodes CDR1 PRHDT and CDR2 FYEKMQ (reference sequence). This specimen belongs to a study of T cell changes during pregnancy in multiple sclerosis (dated 2019 in TCRdb). As for the study more broadly: Changes in the T cell repertoire over the course of pregnancy were examined in this study in women with multiple sclerosis.

To prepare the library, the immunoSEQ multiplex PCR assay was applied. This is the immuneACCESS table as TCRdb keeps it, with only in-frame sequences that have V and J called. A part of the clones is gone; compared with another copy, unresolved V genes explain less than half, and the rest is unexplained. Here the sample has 70,000 to 90,000 clones; 93% occur a single time. Of the sample, around 0.7% falls within the top ten clones. This receptor was taken from a female donor in good health, enrolled as a control in a pregnancy study. The chain is encoded by TRBV13 joined to TRBJ1-5; TRBD1 matches 7 bases in the middle. Specimen: peripheral blood, collected in the second trimester of pregnancy. The encoded CDR3 is CASSLSDRSSNQPQHF. DNA sequence: TGTGCCAGCAGCTTGTCGGACAGGAGTAGCAATCAGCCCCAGCATTTT.